This T cell receptor beta chain emerged from a study of blood T cell repertoires in COVID-19. Looking at the study overall: T cells, B-cell-depleted T cells, or PBMCs provided the cDNA or gDNA that served as material.

Measured with immunoSEQ multiplex PCR; TCRdb has only the in-frame clones, and not every one. The sample yields roughly 86,000 clones, roughly four fifths seen once. With 3 bases removed from V and 7 bases from J, the gap between germline ends came to 6 bases. CDR3 length: 12 residues. Sequenced sample: peripheral blood. The receptor was isolated from a human donor in a cohort sampled during active COVID-19. This chain joins TRBV12-3 or TRBV12-4 and TRBJ1-4, with D unclear. DNA for the CDR3: TGTGCCAGCAGTTTTCGGGGTGAAAAACTGTTTTTT. Its protein is CASSFRGEKLFF.